This T cell receptor beta chain was sequenced in a study of T cells in Graves' hyperthyroidism and ophthalmopathy. Study observations and caveats: Most thyroid clonotypes that were expanded above 0.001 also turned up in blood.

The V gene end was trimmed by 2 bases and the J gene end by 8 bases; junction bases not matched to a gene: 8. Germline V gives CDR1 MNHNY, CDR2 SVGAGI (reference sequence). This CDR3 comprises 16 residues. Amplified TCR beta CDR3 regions came from RNA transcripts. In the first-round RT-PCR of the TCR CDR3, the HTBI primer set was used. Using its own MiXCR run on the multiplex PCR reads, TCRdb lists one record per CDR3 protein. The sample contains approximately 560,000 distinct CDR3 sequences, more than 15% of which appear only once. This clonotype was recorded at least ten times. Its antigen remains unknown.

This receptor was identified in a woman under 40 with Graves' hyperthyroidism. Sample: blood. V gene TRBV6-6 combines with J gene TRBJ2-1; TRBD2 aligns across 11 bases. The CDR3 DNA is TGTGCCAGCAGTTACCGGGGGACTAGCGGCGACGATGAGCAGTTCTTC. Translation: CASSYRGTSGDDEQFF.